This entry lists 2 T cell receptor beta chains sequenced from one sample in a study of human T cells and chemical hapten exposure. TCRdb independently ran MiXCR on the RACE reads; one entry per CDR3 protein. The repertoire consists of some 97,000 distinct CDR3 sequences, with 27% occurring once and the leading ten covering about 9.4%. Time point: patch test 3, about 24 weeks after DPC sensitization. Treatment given: therapeutic diphenylcyclopropenone sensitization with weekly scalp DPC. The sample was whole blood, taken in connection with sensitization to the hapten diphenylcyclopropenone (DPC). These receptors came from a man aged 35-49 years with alopecia areata. Some clones in this sample may be carry-over from other donors' samples.

J is TRBJ2-2 and V is TRBV5-1; possibly TRBD1 or TRBD2 for D (5 bases each). Trimming removed 0 bases from V and 4 bases from J, with 13 bases in between. Germline assignment: CDR1 SGHRS and CDR2 YFSETQ. The CDR3 covers 16 residues. CDR3 residues: CASSLDSGAGTGELFF. The CDR3 nucleotides are TGCGCCAGCAGCTTGGATTCCGGGGCGGGCACCGGGGAGCTGTTTTTT.

The J gene is TRBJ1-6, the V gene TRBV27; no clear D gene. CDR1 and CDR2 (germline): MNHEY, SMNVEV (reference sequence). V dropped 5 bases and J dropped 5 bases, with 13 bases sitting between them. The length of the CDR3 is 15 residues. Here the CDR3 reads CASSHRKANNSPLHF. The CDR3 DNA reads as TGTGCCAGCAGTCATCGAAAAGCTAATAATTCACCCCTCCACTTT.